Presented here are 17 T cell receptor beta chains from one specimen sequenced in a study of control samples from healthy donors and cancer patients. The table came from immunoSEQ multiplex PCR; TCRdb's copy has only in-frame clones and leaves some out. The sample shows tens of thousands of clones, 85% to 95% of them seen only once. Sequencing was carried out using blood. Receptors originate from a woman in her thirties in good health.

The V gene is TRBV6-5, the J gene TRBJ1-2, with D possibly being TRBD1 (5 bases). The CDR3 is 14 residues long. V shed 0 bases and J shed 9 bases, with 14 bases lying between them. The germline V gene has CDR1 MNHEY and CDR2 SVGAGI. The CDR3 here is CASSYSERQGSYTF. CDR3 bases: TGTGCCAGCAGTTACTCTGAGAGGCAGGGAAGCTACACCTTC.

The chain employs TRBV5-8 and TRBJ2-7; TRBD1 might be the D (6 bases). Germline lookup yields CDR1 SGHTS and CDR2 YDEGEE. V lost 4 bases and J 0 bases, leaving 11 bases between the germline ends. The CDR3 has 14 residues. The CDR3, as DNA: TGTGCCAGCAGCCCTCGGGACAACTCCTACGAGCAGTACTTC. Amino acids: CASSPRDNSYEQYF.

The J gene is TRBJ1-2, the V gene TRBV7-9; D unresolved. Germline V gene sequence: CDR1 SEHNR, CDR2 FQNEAQ (reference sequence). The V end was cut by 3 bases, the J end by 0 bases, with 5 bases between. The CDR3 is 13 amino acids. DNA for the CDR3: TGTGCCAGCAGCTTTACAACTAACTATGGCTACACCTTC. Protein product: CASSFTTNYGYTF.

This chain links TRBV7-3 with TRBJ2-5; D is perhaps TRBD1 (5 bases). The V end was cut by 2 bases, the J end by 2 bases, with 9 bases between. This CDR3 region has 14 residues. Germline V gene data show CDR1 as SGHTA and CDR2 as FQGTGA. CDR3 coding DNA: TGTGCCAGCAGCTTAGGGGCAGGGCAAGAGACCCAGTACTTC. It translates to CASSLGAGQETQYF. Full variable domain (remainder filled in from reference TRBV7-3 and TRBJ2-5): GAGVSQTPSNKVTEKGKYVELRCDPISGHTALYWYRQSLGQGPEFLIYFQGTGAADDSGLPNDRFFAVRPEGSVSTLKIQRTERGDSAVYLCASSLGAGQETQYFGPGTRLLVL.

In its sample, this clone was seen a few times. The chain joins TRBV7-2 to TRBJ1-5; maybe TRBD1 (5 bases). CDR3 length equals 15 residues. Between the trimmed V and J ends, which lost 3 bases and 1 base, there was a span of 10 bases. In germline, CDR1 is SGHTA, CDR2 FQGNSA. The chain's CDR3 is CASSFSAGSNQPQHF. CDR3 coding DNA: TGTGCCAGCAGCTTTTCGGCAGGGAGCAATCAGCCCCAGCATTTT.

The genes are TRBV3-1 (or the pseudogene TRBV3-2) and TRBJ2-5; no reliable D call. Germline loops: CDR1 LGHDT, CDR2 YNNKEL (reference sequence). This CDR3 spans 11 amino acids. Trimming removed 4 bases from V and 2 bases from J, with 2 bases in between. The CDR3, as DNA: TGTGCCAGCAGCCGACAAGAGACCCAGTACTTC. This translates into CASSRQETQYF.

The genes are TRBV6-5 and TRBJ1-2; D ambiguous. V lost 4 bases to trimming and J lost 3 bases, with 12 bases between them. This CDR3 is built from 14 residues. In germline, CDR1 is MNHEY, CDR2 SVGAGI. CDR3 coding DNA: TGTGCCAGCAGTTCAACATCGGGAGACTATGGCTACACCTTC. Protein sequence: CASSSTSGDYGYTF.

The V call is TRBV11-3, the J call TRBJ2-1; the D is unclear. The CDR3 has 14 residues. The germline gives CDR1 SGHNT, CDR2 YENEEA. The V end was cut by 1 base, the J end by 6 bases, with 10 bases between. The CDR3 nucleotides are TGTGCCAGCAGCTTAGGCCCTAGTGGCAATGAGCAGTTCTTC. Encoded protein: CASSLGPSGNEQFF. The variable domain in full, with the rest retrieved from reference TRBV11-3 and TRBJ2-1, is EAGVVQSPRYKIIEKKQPVAFWCNPISGHNTLYWYLQNLGQGPELLIRYENEEAVDDSQLPKDRFSAERLKGVDSTLKIQPAELGDSAVYLCASSLGPSGNEQFFGPGTRLTVL.

This rearrangement joins TRBV6-2 or TRBV6-3 to TRBJ2-1; 9 bases align to TRBD2. Trimming at V came to 0 bases and at J to 7 bases, leaving 16 bases not matched to a gene. Germline assignment: CDR1 MNHEY and CDR2 SVGEGT. This CDR3 contains 19 residues. The CDR3 protein is CASSYSLVSPGLARNEQFF. The DNA for the CDR3 is TGTGCCAGCAGTTACTCGCTTGTTTCTCCGGGACTAGCACGTAATGAGCAGTTCTTC.

J is TRBJ2-3 and V is TRBV28, with D tentatively TRBD2 (5 bases). Germline V gives CDR1 MDHEN, CDR2 SYDVKM. This CDR3 is 19 amino acids long. V lost 3 bases to trimming and J lost 4 bases, with 26 bases between them. This CDR3 is CASSFFIVGVPGFADTQYF. The CDR3 nucleotides read TGTGCCAGCAGTTTTTTTATTGTCGGGGTGCCCGGTTTTGCAGATACGCAGTATTTT.

CDR3 nucleotides: TGTGCCAGCAGTGAGCCTCCGTTCATTGAAGCTTTCTTT. Protein: CASSEPPFIEAFF. The chain carries TRBV6-1 and TRBJ1-1, with unresolved D. The CDR3 loop spans 13 amino acids. From germline, CDR1 is MNHNS and CDR2 SASEGT. Trimming shortened V by 3 bases and J by 7 bases, and 12 bases separated the two germline ends.

V gene TRBV7-2 combines with J gene TRBJ1-2; TRBD1 is a possible D gene (6 bases). Trimming left V 5 bases short and J 8 bases short, with 15 bases between. Per the germline V gene, CDR1 is SGHTA and CDR2 is FQGNSA. This CDR3 has 13 amino acids. CDR3 sequence: CASSPLARGGYTF. The DNA of the CDR3 is TGTGCCAGCAGCCCGCTCGCCAGGGGAGGCTACACCTTC.

The genes are TRBV18 and TRBJ1-1; 8 bases match TRBD1. Per the germline V gene, CDR1 is KGHSH and CDR2 is LQKENI. The CDR3 is made up of 15 amino acids. Germline trimming cut 3 bases from V and 1 base from J; bases unmatched to any gene: 4. Here the CDR3 DNA reads TGTGCCAGCTCACCGCAGGGGGCCAGGAACACTGAAGCTTTCTTT. This sequence encodes CASSPQGARNTEAFF.

This sequence joins TRBV25-1 and TRBJ1-6; D is ambiguous. V was trimmed by 1 base and J by 1 base, leaving 8 bases between them. The CDR3 sequence is 16 residues long. Germline V gene lookup returns CDR1 MGHDK and CDR2 SYGVNS. DNA for the CDR3: TGTGCCAGCAGTGAATTACACGGGTCCTATAATTCACCCCTCCACTTT. This codes for CASSELHGSYNSPLHF.

The chain is built from TRBV5-8 and TRBJ2-7, with 8 bases that match TRBD2. Trimming took 3 bases from V and 4 from J; bases not matched to a gene: 9. The germline gives CDR1 SGHTS, CDR2 YDEGEE. The CDR3 runs to 15 residues. The CDR3 reads CASSSGTGLVYEQYF. For the CDR3, the DNA is TGTGCCAGCAGCTCCGGGACGGGACTAGTGTACGAGCAGTACTTC.

The chain uses TRBV2 and TRBJ2-1; 8 nucleotides agree with TRBD2. V was pared by 8 bases and J by 7 bases, with 13 bases of the junction left unmatched. The CDR3 loop spans 15 amino acids. Germline V gene lookup returns CDR1 SNHLY and CDR2 FYNNEI. The CDR3 DNA is TGTGCCAGCGACTTCGGGCTAGCGGGTTGGAATGAGCAGTTCTTC. As protein: CASDFGLAGWNEQFF.

The chain has TRBV15 and TRBJ1-5, with a possible D match to TRBD1 (5 bases). This CDR3 is 15 amino acids long. Germline V gene sequence: CDR1 LNHNV, CDR2 YYDKDF (reference sequence). V was pared by 4 bases and J by 1 base, with 11 bases between. The CDR3 loop is CATSTSGGSNQPQHF. Here the CDR3 DNA reads TGTGCCACCAGCACTAGTGGGGGGAGCAATCAGCCCCAGCATTTT.